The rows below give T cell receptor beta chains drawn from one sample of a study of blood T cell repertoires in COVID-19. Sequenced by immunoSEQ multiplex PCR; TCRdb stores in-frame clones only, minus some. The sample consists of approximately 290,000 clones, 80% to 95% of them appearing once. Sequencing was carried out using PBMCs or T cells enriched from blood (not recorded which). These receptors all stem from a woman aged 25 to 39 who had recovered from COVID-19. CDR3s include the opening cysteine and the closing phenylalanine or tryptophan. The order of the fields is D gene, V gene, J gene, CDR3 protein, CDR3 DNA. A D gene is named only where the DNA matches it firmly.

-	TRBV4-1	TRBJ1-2	CASSHQGGNRPAVYGYTF	TGCGCCAGCAGCCACCAGGGAGGAAATAGACCGGCGGTCTATGGCTACACCTTC
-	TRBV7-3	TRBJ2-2	CASSLQTGELFF	TGTGCCAGCAGCTTACAAACCGGGGAGCTGTTTTTT
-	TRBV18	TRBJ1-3	CASSPGRHPPGNTIYF	TGTGCCAGCTCACCGGGGAGACACCCACCGGGAAACACCATATATTTT
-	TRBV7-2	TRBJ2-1	CALGAGWSYNEQFF	TGTGCCCTGGGGGCCGGGTGGTCCTACAATGAGCAGTTCTTC
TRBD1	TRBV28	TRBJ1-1	CASSSGGQGASEAFF	TGTGCCAGCAGTTCAGGGGGACAGGGGGCGTCTGAAGCTTTCTTT
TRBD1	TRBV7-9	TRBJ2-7	CASSSTGTGLWEQYF	TGTGCCAGCAGCTCAACCGGGACAGGGCTTTGGGAGCAGTACTTC
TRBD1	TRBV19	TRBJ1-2	CASSSGTGGDGYTF	TGTGCCAGTTCTTCCGGGACAGGGGGAGATGGCTACACCTTC
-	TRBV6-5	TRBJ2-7	CASSDRDTNYEQYF	TGTGCCAGCAGCGATCGGGACACCAACTACGAGCAGTACTTC
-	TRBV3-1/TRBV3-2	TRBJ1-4	CASSQARGEPNEKLFF	TGTGCCAGCAGCCAAGCTCGGGGGGAACCTAATGAAAAACTGTTTTTT
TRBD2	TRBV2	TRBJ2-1	CASSEAGLAVNEQFF	TGTGCCAGCAGTGAAGCAGGACTAGCTGTCAATGAGCAGTTCTTC
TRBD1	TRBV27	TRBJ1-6	CASTYRGNSPLHF	TGTGCCAGCACCTACAGGGGGAACTCACCCCTCCACTTT
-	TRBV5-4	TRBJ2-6	CASSLVPTGGANVLTF	TGTGCCAGCAGCTTGGTCCCCACAGGGGGGGCCAACGTCCTGACTTTC
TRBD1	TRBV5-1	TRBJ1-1	CASSLEGALNTEAFF	TGCGCCAGCAGCTTGGAGGGGGCGTTGAACACTGAAGCTTTCTTT
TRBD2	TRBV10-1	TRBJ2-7	CARGGDEQYF	TGCGCCCGCGGGGGTGACGAGCAGTACTTC
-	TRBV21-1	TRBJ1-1	CAVEGQALTEAFF	TGTGCCGTTGAGGGACAGGCGCTAACTGAAGCTTTCTTT